The text below deals with one TCR beta chain. One entry per CDR3 protein results from TCRdb running MiXCR on the RT-PCR reads. The table has approximately 220,000 distinct CDR3 sequences, around 40% seen once. Germline lookup yields CDR1 MDHEN and CDR2 SYDVKM. The CDR3 sequence is 12 residues long. Trimming took 7 bases from V and 12 from J, leaving 15 bases between them. The data derive from a study of patients and donors after allogeneic stem cell transplantation. The sequence was collected from a human donor who was either an allogeneic HSCT recipient or a stem cell or donor lymphocyte infusion donor (not recorded which). It is not recorded whose cells these are; they may come from a transplant donor. V is TRBV28 and J is TRBJ1-4; weak D call: TRBD1 (5 bases). Material for sequencing was blood, either unsorted or a sorted T cell fraction (not recorded which). The CDR3 region has the DNA TGTGCCAGCATGCGGGTAGGGGAGGAACTGTTTTTT. It is translated as CASMRVGEELFF.